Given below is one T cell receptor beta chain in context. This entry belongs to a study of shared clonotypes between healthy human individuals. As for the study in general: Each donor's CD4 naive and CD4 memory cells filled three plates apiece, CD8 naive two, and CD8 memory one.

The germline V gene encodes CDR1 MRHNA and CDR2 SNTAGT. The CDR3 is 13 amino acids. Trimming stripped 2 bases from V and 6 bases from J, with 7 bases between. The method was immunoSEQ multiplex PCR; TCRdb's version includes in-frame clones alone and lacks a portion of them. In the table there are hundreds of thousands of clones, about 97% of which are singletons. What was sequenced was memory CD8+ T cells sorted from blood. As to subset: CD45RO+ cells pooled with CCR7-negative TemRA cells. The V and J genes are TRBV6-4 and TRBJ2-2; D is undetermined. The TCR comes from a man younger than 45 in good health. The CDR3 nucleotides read TGTGCCAGCAGTGACGACTTCCCCGGGGAGCTGTTTTTT. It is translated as CASSDDFPGELFF.